These 21 T cell receptor beta chains were all obtained from the same sample, sequenced in a study of Graves' ophthalmopathy and Graves' hyperthyroidism. RNA transcripts were the source from which TCR beta CDR3 regions were amplified. HTBI-primed first-round RT-PCR preceded second-round multiplex PCR. One entry per CDR3 protein, called by TCRdb with MiXCR from the multiplex PCR reads. The repertoire consists of some 47,000 distinct CDR3 sequences, with 50% occurring once and the leading ten covering roughly a quarter. Sequencing was performed on peripheral blood. The receptors shown here come from an adult man with Graves' ophthalmopathy.

This clonotype occurred many times. Here the CDR3 omits its conserved ending phenylalanine or tryptophan, so a read error is the likely source. J is TRBJ1-5 and V is TRBV19; TRBD1 is a possible D gene (6 bases). Germline CDR1 and CDR2: LNHDA and SQIVND (reference sequence). This CDR3 is 15 amino acids long. V gave up 4 bases and J gave up 2 bases, with 12 bases separating them. The CDR3 sequence: CASSRDHRGNQPQHL. The CDR3 DNA is TGTGCCAGTAGTAGGGACCACAGGGGCAATCAGCCCCAGCATCTT.

J is TRBJ2-5 and V is TRBV29-1; possibly TRBD2 for D (6 bases). Looked up from germline, CDR1 is SQVTM and CDR2 is ANQGSEA. Trimming stripped 8 bases from V and 4 bases from J, with 8 bases between. The CDR3 has 10 amino acids. The CDR3 DNA follows: TGCAGCCGGGGGTTAGAGACCCAGTACTTC. This encodes CSRGLETQYF.

This clonotype was picked up a small number of times. J is TRBJ1-1 and V is TRBV28, with 9 bases identical to TRBD1. Trimming took 0 bases from V and 5 from J; bases not matched to a gene: 10. The CDR3 covers 17 residues. Germline V CDR1 and CDR2: MDHEN, SYDVKM. The CDR3 coding sequence is TGTGCCAGCAGTTTATGGGTTATAGGACAGGGGCGGACTGAAGCTTTCTTT. Its protein product is CASSLWVIGQGRTEAFF.

The chain combines TRBV6-5 with TRBJ2-1; TRBD1 matches at 9 bases. J lost 6 bases, V lost 2 bases, and 2 bases had no gene match. The CDR3 is made up of 14 amino acids. CDR1 is MNHEY, CDR2 SVGAGI, per germline. This CDR3 reads CASSYPDRGNEQFF. DNA of the CDR3: TGTGCCAGCAGTTACCCGGACAGGGGCAATGAGCAGTTCTTC.

In the case of this clonotype: The missing conserved phenylalanine or tryptophan at the end of this CDR3 makes a read error likely. The limits of the CDR3 on the DNA are not certain, so only TCRdb's listed CDR3 is given. CDR3 in amino acids: CSARDRTNEKLFL. The chain links TRBV20-1 to TRBJ1-4. The CDR3 region is 13 residues in length, termini included. Germline V gene sequence: CDR1 DFQATT, CDR2 SNEGSKA (reference sequence).

This rearrangement joins TRBV20-1 to TRBJ2-2; 11 positions match TRBD2. The V segment lost 0 bases and the J segment 2 bases; nucleotides outside the gene matches: 2. Per the germline V gene, CDR1 is DFQATT and CDR2 is SNEGSKA (reference sequence). The CDR3 contains 16 residues. CDR3 DNA sequence: TGCAGTGCTAGAGATGGGACTAGCGGAAACACCGGGGAGCTGTTTTTT. It codes for CSARDGTSGNTGELFF.

Notes on this clonotype: Sequence at one end of the junction differs from germline and may be a read error. The CDR3, as DNA: TGTGCCAGCAGCCGCGAGGGTAGTGGATCACCCCCCCGCTTT. It yields the protein CASSREGSGSPPRF. This rearrangement joins TRBV6-4 to TRBJ1-6; D unclear. Germline V gene sequence: CDR1 MRHNA, CDR2 SNTAGT. The CDR3 runs to 14 residues.

This clonotype was observed once. The junction and the germline gene differ at one end; a read error may be behind it. The chain links TRBV7-6 to TRBJ2-5; 9 bases are a match to TRBD1. Germline V gene sequence: CDR1 SGHVS, CDR2 FNYEAQ. This CDR3 contains 15 residues. This CDR3 reads CASSLGQGDQVTQYF. The DNA for the CDR3 is TGTGCCAGCAGCTTGGGACAGGGAGATCAAGTGACCCAGTACTTC.

This clonotype has more than one count but fewer than ten. This sequence joins TRBV24-1 and TRBJ2-2; no firm D call. The ends were cut back, 7 bases at V and 3 bases at J, with 14 bases in the middle. Germline lookup yields CDR1 KGHDR and CDR2 SFDVKD. This CDR3 has 15 amino acids. DNA for the CDR3: TGTGCCACCAGGGCAGGTGAGAGAGACACCGGGGAGCTGTTTTTT. It encodes CATRAGERDTGELFF.

The J gene is TRBJ1-3, the V gene TRBV7-2; D gene unclear. Germline-derived CDR1 and CDR2 are SGHTA and FQGNSA. The ends were cut back, 1 base at V and 2 bases at J, with 9 bases in the middle. The CDR3 contains 15 residues. As DNA, the CDR3 is TGTGCCAGCAGCTTAGGGCCGGGAGCTGGAAACACCATATATTTT. It encodes CASSLGPGAGNTIYF.

This clonotype is medium-sized (0.01 to 0.1%) within its sample. The rearrangement uses TRBV10-3 and TRBJ2-7; 11 nucleotides agree with TRBD2. The CDR3 is 14 residues long. Germline CDR1 and CDR2: ENHRY and SYGVKD. J was trimmed by 5 bases and V by 8 bases; bases with no gene match: 8. The CDR3 loop reads CAIGTSGRAHEQYF. CDR3 sequence (DNA): TGTGCCATCGGGACTAGCGGTCGAGCACACGAGCAGTACTTC.

This clonotype was detected many times. This rearrangement joins TRBV7-9 to TRBJ1-1; TRBD1 matches 7 bases. Germline V gene data show CDR1 as SEHNR and CDR2 as FQNEAQ (reference sequence). V lost 5 bases, J lost 0 bases, and 12 bases stayed unmatched. The CDR3 has 17 residues. CDR3 loop: CASSRTGTDYLNTEAFF. DNA for the CDR3: TGTGCCAGCAGCCGGACAGGAACGGATTATTTGAACACTGAAGCTTTCTTT.

At least ten counts were recorded for this clonotype. This could be a read error, since a much larger clone is one nucleotide away. The genes are TRBV13 and TRBJ1-3, with D possibly being TRBD1 (6 bases). The CDR3 contains 14 residues. The germline CDR1 and CDR2 sequences are PRHDT and FYEKMQ (reference sequence). CDR3 in amino acids: CVSSQQGVGNTIYF. CDR3 coding DNA: TGTGTCAGCAGCCAACAGGGAGTCGGAAACACCATATATTTT. The full variable domain, rest sourced from reference TRBV13 and TRBJ1-3, is AAGVIQSPRHLIKEKRETATLKCYPIPRHDTVYWYQQGPGQDPQFLISFYEKMQSDKGSIPDRFSAQQFSDYHSELNMSSLELGDSALYFCVSSQQGVGNTIYFGEGSWLTVV.

The chain uses TRBV19 and TRBJ2-3, with 8 bases that match TRBD1. The CDR3 consists of 16 residues. Germline values: CDR1 LNHDA, CDR2 SQIVND (reference sequence). J lost 0 bases, V lost 3 bases, and 5 bases had no gene match. The DNA of the CDR3 is TGTGCCAGTAGTATGGGCGGACAGGGTAGCACAGATACGCAGTATTTT. Protein: CASSMGGQGSTDTQYF.

This chain connects TRBV20-1 to TRBJ1-5; 10 nucleotides agree with TRBD1. The germline V gene has CDR1 DFQATT and CDR2 SNEGSKA (reference sequence). The V and J ends lost 0 bases and 6 bases, in that order; junction bases with no gene match: 8. There are 16 residues in the CDR3. CDR3 DNA: TGCAGTGCTAGAGATGGGGGACAGGGGTTTGGTCAGCCCCAGCATTTT. Its translation is CSARDGGQGFGQPQHF.

This clonotype was counted ten times or more. The gene calls are TRBV19 and TRBJ2-2, with D possibly being TRBD1 (6 bases). V dropped 6 bases and J dropped 0 bases, with 17 bases sitting between them. Germline values: CDR1 LNHDA, CDR2 SQIVND (reference sequence). The CDR3 totals 17 residues. The chain's CDR3 is CASSKLQGPANTGELFF. The CDR3, as DNA: TGTGCCAGTAGCAAACTACAGGGTCCTGCGAACACCGGGGAGCTGTTTTTT.

The J gene is TRBJ2-7, the V gene TRBV7-8, with D maybe TRBD1 (5 bases). The V end lost 2 bases, the J end lost 6 bases, and 11 bases lay between the germline ends. Looked up from germline, CDR1 is SGHVS and CDR2 is FQNEAQ. There are 13 residues in the CDR3. CDR3 DNA sequence: TGTGCCAGCAGCTTAATTCAGGGCACCGAGCAGTACGTC. Its translation: CASSLIQGTEQYV.

The chain combines TRBV24-1 with TRBJ1-5, with D maybe TRBD1 (5 bases). This CDR3 is built from 11 residues. CDR1 KGHDR and CDR2 SFDVKD come from the germline V gene. The CDR3 DNA is TGTGACGGTGGGGGGGTTCAGCCCCAGCATTTT. The encoded protein is CDGGGVQPQHF.

In this sample, this clonotype turned up many times. The junction shows a germline mismatch at one end, possibly a read error. This chain links TRBV7-9 with TRBJ2-1; 13 nucleotides line up with TRBD2. Germline V gives CDR1 SEHNR, CDR2 FQNEAQ (reference sequence). There are 15 residues in the CDR3. CDR3 amino acids: CASSQDGLAGVEKFF. The CDR3 DNA sequence: TGTGCCAGCAGCCAGGACGGACTAGCGGGAGTTGAGAAGTTCTTC.

This clonotype appeared many times. This chain links TRBV6-2 or TRBV6-3 with TRBJ2-3, with 10 bases identical to TRBD2. The CDR3 has 16 amino acids. CDR1 is MNHEY and CDR2 is SVGEGT in the germline V gene. Trimming cost V 6 bases and J 0 bases; bases outside gene matches: 6. CDR3 bases: TGTGCCAGCAGCTCCCTGACTAGCGGGAGCACAGATACGCAGTATTTT. It yields the protein CASSSLTSGSTDTQYF.

This clonotype is medium-sized by share. This rearrangement joins TRBV20-1 to TRBJ2-7, with a weak D call TRBD2 (5 bases). The CDR3 is made up of 15 amino acids. Germline CDR1 DFQATT, CDR2 SNEGSKA (reference sequence). The ends were cut back, 2 bases at V and 1 base at J, with 15 bases in the middle. CDR3 residues: CSARSTRSGSYEQYF. CDR3 nucleotide sequence: TGCAGTGCTAGAAGCACTAGATCGGGGTCCTACGAGCAGTACTTC.